A selection of T cell receptor beta chains follows, all from one sample in a study of neoadjuvant anti-PD-1 for oral cavity cancer. The protocol was immunoSEQ multiplex PCR, while the TCRdb copy is restricted to in-frame clones and leaves out a portion. The sample has some 7,400 clones; about half are singletons. Sequenced here: tumor tissue, sampled before nivolumab (anti-PD-1) treatment. All receptors come from a person aged 35-79 years with oral cavity squamous cell carcinoma. CDR3s include the opening cysteine and the closing phenylalanine or tryptophan. A D gene is named only where the DNA matches it firmly. Some rows mark clone size as missing; the rest say once, few, many or name a class of expanded clone.

v_call,clone_size,d_call,j_call,cdr3_nt,cdr3_aa
TRBV6-4,.,.,TRBJ1-3,TGTGCCAGCACAAGGACCGCTGGAAACACCATATATTTT,CASTRTAGNTIYF
TRBV2,few,.,TRBJ1-3,TGTGCCAGCAGCTACATCTCTGGAAACACCATATATTTT,CASSYISGNTIYF
TRBV6-1,.,.,TRBJ1-2,TGTGCCAGCAGTGTTCGGGGGAATGGCTATGGCTACACCTTC,CASSVRGNGYGYTF
TRBV27,.,TRBD1,TRBJ1-5,TGTGCCAGCAGTTTTCCCCTCTTTGCGACAGGGAGCAATCAGCCCCAGCATTTT,CASSFPLFATGSNQPQHF
TRBV18,few,.,TRBJ1-1,TGTGCCAGCTCACCCCGGGACACCGACACTGAAGCTTTCTTT,CASSPRDTDTEAFF
TRBV27,.,TRBD2,TRBJ2-1,TGTGCCAGCAGTTGGGGAGCGGGGAGGGGAGGATTCGTAGAGTTCTTC,CASSWGAGRGGFVEFF
TRBV6-5,.,.,TRBJ2-1,TGTGCCAGCAGTTACTCGAATTGGGGGGACTCGCTGTTCTTC,CASSYSNWGDSLFF
TRBV28,.,TRBD1,TRBJ1-2,TGTGCCAGCAGTTTATTTGGGACAGTATTTTATGGCTACACCTTC,CASSLFGTVFYGYTF
TRBV5-8,.,TRBD2,TRBJ2-2,TGTGCCAGCACCCCTAGAGGGACTAGCGGACCGAACACCGGGGAGCTGTTTTTT,CASTPRGTSGPNTGELFF
TRBV6-5,.,TRBD2,TRBJ2-1,TGTGCCAGCAGACCGGACGGGACTAGCGGGAGGTTGCAGTTCTTC,CASRPDGTSGRLQFF
TRBV9,large,TRBD2,TRBJ2-5,TGTGCCAGCAGCGTGGGACTAGGGGGGCAAGAGACCCAGTACTTC,CASSVGLGGQETQYF
TRBV5-4,.,TRBD2,TRBJ2-7,TGTGCCAGCAGCTTGGGGGGACTAGCGGGAGGTCCGTCCTACGAGCAGTACTTC,CASSLGGLAGGPSYEQYF
TRBV21-1,few,.,TRBJ2-3,TGTGCCAGCAGCAAAGACTATGGCGAAGATACGCAGTATTTT,CASSKDYGEDTQYF
TRBV19,few,TRBD1,TRBJ1-2,TGTGCCAGTAGCATACAGGGGGCGGCTAACTATGGCTACACCTTC,CASSIQGAANYGYTF
TRBV27,.,.,TRBJ2-1,TGTGCCAGCAGTTCCGGCGGCAGGGTGGAAAGGGTTGTCGGGAATGAGCAGTTCTTC,CASSSGGRVERVVGNEQFF
TRBV6-6,.,TRBD1,TRBJ1-4,TGTGCCAGCAGTGGACAGGCGGTTGAAAAACTGTTTTTT,CASSGQAVEKLFF
TRBV6-5,once,.,TRBJ1-1,TGTGCCATCAGTGACGTGCTAGGGGACACTGAAGCTTTCTTT,CAISDVLGDTEAFF
TRBV5-6,.,.,TRBJ1-2,TGTGCCAGCAGCTTGGGAGGAGGGTCCGGCTACACCTTC,CASSLGGGSGYTF
TRBV5-6,few,.,TRBJ2-7,TGTGCCAGCAGCAGAACTAGTTACGAGCAGTACTTC,CASSRTSYEQYF
TRBV14,.,TRBD2,TRBJ2-2,TGTGCCAGCAGCCAAGTAGCTAGCGGGACCACCGGGGAGCTGTTTTTT,CASSQVASGTTGELFF
TRBV13,.,.,TRBJ2-5,TGTGCCAGCAGCCTCCAGAGAGGCGAGTTCCAAGAGACCCAGTACTTC,CASSLQRGEFQETQYF
TRBV29-1,few,TRBD2,TRBJ2-7,TGCAGCCCCACCCTTGTGGCTAGCGGGAGCTCTTACGAGCAGTACTTC,CSPTLVASGSSYEQYF
TRBV10-1,.,.,TRBJ1-2,TGCGCCAGCAGTGAGTCCGCCAGCTATGGCTACACCTTC,CASSESASYGYTF
TRBV19,.,TRBD1,TRBJ1-1,TGTGCCAGTAGTCCTGGGCCGGGACAGGGGGGATTCACTGAAGCTTTCTTT,CASSPGPGQGGFTEAFF
TRBV7-3,.,TRBD2,TRBJ2-1,TGTGCCAGCAGCCCCGGGACTAGCGGGCACAATGAGCAGTTCTTC,CASSPGTSGHNEQFF
TRBV19,few,.,TRBJ2-7,TGTGCCACCAGGGCAGGGTCCTTACCCTACGAGCAGTACTTC,CATRAGSLPYEQYF
TRBV28,.,.,TRBJ1-4,TGTGCCAGCAGTTTTTTGGGGGCAAAGAGGAAACTGTTTTTT,CASSFLGAKRKLFF
TRBV27,few,.,TRBJ2-1,TGTGCCAGCAAAGACCCAGACCGCTCCTACAATGAGCAGTTCTTC,CASKDPDRSYNEQFF
TRBV10-3,.,TRBD2,TRBJ2-1,TGTGCCATCAGTACTAGCGGGATTCATCAAAAAAGCTCCTACAATGAGCAGTTCTTC,CAISTSGIHQKSSYNEQFF
TRBV7-9,.,TRBD1,TRBJ1-2,TGTGCCAGCAGCTCCCGACAGGGAGGCGTCTATGGCTACACCTTC,CASSSRQGGVYGYTF
TRBV5-1,.,TRBD2,TRBJ2-7,TGCGCCAGCAGCTTGCAGACTAGCGGTCCCTACGAGCAGTACTTC,CASSLQTSGPYEQYF
TRBV6-6,.,TRBD1,TRBJ1-2,TGTGCCAGCAGTTTGAGGGGGCTCGGCTACACCTTC,CASSLRGLGYTF
TRBV28,.,.,TRBJ1-5,TGTGCCAGCAGTTTCTCGGTTAGCAGCAATCAGCCCCAGCATTTT,CASSFSVSSNQPQHF
TRBV27,.,TRBD2,TRBJ2-7,TGTGCCAGCAGTCCCGGGACTAGCGGGACGTACGAGCAGTACTTC,CASSPGTSGTYEQYF
TRBV14,medium-sized,TRBD1,TRBJ2-7,TGTGCCAGCAGCCACCTCCCCCTCGGGGACAGCGACTACGAGCAGTACTTC,CASSHLPLGDSDYEQYF
TRBV6-4,.,.,TRBJ2-7,TGTGCCAGCGCACGGGAGAGCAGCCACGAGCAGTACTTC,CASARESSHEQYF
TRBV5-1,.,.,TRBJ2-2,TGCGCCAGCAGGGAAAACACCGGGGAGCTGTTTTTT,CASRENTGELFF
TRBV6-5,few,TRBD1,TRBJ1-4,TGTGCCAGCAGTAAGACAGGGGAGGCTGAAAAACTGTTTTTT,CASSKTGEAEKLFF
TRBV5-7,large,TRBD2,TRBJ2-2,TGTGCCAGCAGCCCTGGACTAGACCTGGACGGGGAGCTGTTTTTT,CASSPGLDLDGELFF
TRBV7-3,medium-sized,TRBD2,TRBJ2-3,TGTGCCAGCAGCTTGACTAGCGGGAGTGAATATACGCAGTATTTT,CASSLTSGSEYTQYF
TRBV27,.,.,TRBJ1-3,TGTGCCAGCAGCCCTTTAGGTATACGGGGAAGCTCTGGAAACACCATATATTTT,CASSPLGIRGSSGNTIYF
TRBV19,few,TRBD1,TRBJ1-5,TGTGCCAGTTGGGACAGGGCTAGCAATCAGCCCCAGCATTTT,CASWDRASNQPQHF
TRBV5-4,.,TRBD2,TRBJ2-2,TGTGCCAGCAGCCAGGGACTAGCGGGGGGAGACACCGGGGAGCTGTTTTTT,CASSQGLAGGDTGELFF
TRBV6-4,few,TRBD1,TRBJ2-3,TGTGCCAGCAGTGAAACAGGGGGCATCGATACGCAGTATTTT,CASSETGGIDTQYF
TRBV11-2,.,.,TRBJ1-5,TGTGCCAGCAGCGTGGACGCGAATCAGCCCCAGCATTTT,CASSVDANQPQHF
TRBV2,.,.,TRBJ2-7,TGTGCCAGCTGTACGGGAGTCCCCTACGAGCAGTACTTC,CASCTGVPYEQYF
TRBV11-2,.,.,TRBJ2-7,TGTGCCAGCAGCTTAGAAGGGGCTTGGGCTGGCTACGAGCAGTACTTC,CASSLEGAWAGYEQYF
TRBV19,.,.,TRBJ2-3,TGTGCCAGTAGTAAGAGGGGGAATGGGGTAACAGATACGCAGTATTTT,CASSKRGNGVTDTQYF
TRBV27,few,.,TRBJ1-5,TGTGCCAGCAGTGATACAGGGCGTCAGCCCCAGCATTTT,CASSDTGRQPQHF